The rows below give T cell receptor beta chains drawn from one sample of a study of T cells after yellow fever vaccination. TCRdb used MiXCR to reprocess the 5' RACE reads, holding one entry per CDR3 protein. The data show about 310,000 distinct CDR3 sequences, around 3.9% seen once. The starting material was PBMCs, obtained on the day of the yellow fever booster vaccination. The receptor source for this set is a young man who received the YFV17D yellow fever vaccine. Both conserved end residues are part of each CDR3. The order of the fields is clone size, D gene, J gene, V gene, CDR3 DNA, CDR3 protein. A D gene is named only where the DNA matches it firmly. For some rows the clone size is stated as once, few or many, or as a class when expanded; others skip it.

clone size: many
D gene: NA
J gene: TRBJ1-1
V gene: TRBV6-6
CDR3 DNA: TGTGCCAGCAGTTACTCGGAGGGGTGGTTCACTGAAGCTTTCTTT
CDR3 protein: CASSYSEGWFTEAFF

clone size: many
D gene: TRBD1
J gene: TRBJ1-1
V gene: TRBV12-3/TRBV12-4
CDR3 DNA: TGTGCCAGCAGTCCGCGGACAGGGCTCCTTTCTGAAGCTTTCTTT
CDR3 protein: CASSPRTGLLSEAFF

clone size: many
D gene: TRBD2
J gene: TRBJ2-1
V gene: TRBV11-2
CDR3 DNA: TGTGCCAGCAGCCAGGGACTAGCGGAGAACAACAATGAGCAGTTCTTC
CDR3 protein: CASSQGLAENNNEQFF

clone size: NA
D gene: NA
J gene: TRBJ1-5
V gene: TRBV7-8
CDR3 DNA: TGTGCCAGCAGCTTCGACCGGGGCCTTAAACAGCCCCAGCATTTT
CDR3 protein: CASSFDRGLKQPQHF

clone size: few
D gene: TRBD2
J gene: TRBJ2-5
V gene: TRBV20-1
CDR3 DNA: TGCAGTGCGAAGGCTAGCGGGGGAATCCTAGAGACCCAGTACTTC
CDR3 protein: CSAKASGGILETQYF

clone size: many
D gene: TRBD1
J gene: TRBJ1-5
V gene: TRBV12-3/TRBV12-4
CDR3 DNA: TGTGCCAGCAGCCCCGGACAGGGGGTGCATCAGCCCCAGCATTTT
CDR3 protein: CASSPGQGVHQPQHF

clone size: few
D gene: NA
J gene: TRBJ1-2
V gene: TRBV2
CDR3 DNA: TGTGCCAGCACTGATTCGGATTTTAACTATGGCTACACCTTC
CDR3 protein: CASTDSDFNYGYTF

clone size: many
D gene: TRBD1
J gene: TRBJ2-5
V gene: TRBV5-1
CDR3 DNA: TGCGCCAGCAGCTCCACAGGGGGAGAGACCCAGTACTTC
CDR3 protein: CASSSTGGETQYF

clone size: NA
D gene: TRBD2
J gene: TRBJ2-7
V gene: TRBV12-3/TRBV12-4
CDR3 DNA: TGTGCCAGCAGTTTCGGGGGGGCCTACGAGCAGTACTTC
CDR3 protein: CASSFGGAYEQYF

clone size: many
D gene: NA
J gene: TRBJ2-2
V gene: TRBV7-2
CDR3 DNA: TGTGCCAGCAGCCGACCAGGGGGGGGCGGGGAGCTGTTTTTT
CDR3 protein: CASSRPGGGGELFF

clone size: many
D gene: NA
J gene: TRBJ2-3
V gene: TRBV4-2
CDR3 DNA: TGTGCCAGCAGCCACAACCCCACAGATACGCAGTATTTT
CDR3 protein: CASSHNPTDTQYF

clone size: many
D gene: TRBD2
J gene: TRBJ2-4
V gene: TRBV10-3
CDR3 DNA: TGTGCCATCAGTGGGCGACTAGCTCGGGGGAACATTCAGTACTTC
CDR3 protein: CAISGRLARGNIQYF

clone size: many
D gene: TRBD1
J gene: TRBJ2-4
V gene: TRBV5-1
CDR3 DNA: TGCGCCAGCAGCACGTCAGGGGGCGCCGGGAACATTCAGTACTTC
CDR3 protein: CASSTSGGAGNIQYF

clone size: NA
D gene: TRBD2
J gene: TRBJ2-5
V gene: TRBV11-2
CDR3 DNA: TGTGCCAGCAGCCTAGATGCCGGGACTAGGAGTGAGACCCAGTACTTC
CDR3 protein: CASSLDAGTRSETQYF

clone size: few
D gene: NA
J gene: TRBJ1-6
V gene: TRBV1
CDR3 DNA: TGCACCAGCAGCCCCGGAAAGGGTAATTCACCCCTCCACTTT
CDR3 protein: CTSSPGKGNSPLHF

clone size: NA
D gene: TRBD2
J gene: TRBJ2-1
V gene: TRBV24-1
CDR3 DNA: TGTGCCACCGGACTAGCGGGGGGGGATGAGCAGTTCTTC
CDR3 protein: CATGLAGGDEQFF

clone size: many
D gene: TRBD1
J gene: TRBJ2-6
V gene: TRBV5-1
CDR3 DNA: TGCGCCAGCAGCCTTCCGGGACAGGGATCCTCCGGGGCCAACGTCCTGACTTTC
CDR3 protein: CASSLPGQGSSGANVLTF

clone size: NA
D gene: NA
J gene: TRBJ2-1
V gene: TRBV27
CDR3 DNA: TGTGCCAGCAGCCCTCTGGCGCAGGCTGGCCGGAATGAGCAGTTCTTC
CDR3 protein: CASSPLAQAGRNEQFF

clone size: few
D gene: TRBD2
J gene: TRBJ2-1
V gene: TRBV6-4
CDR3 DNA: TGTGCCAGCAGTGAGAATAGCGGGGGGTACGATGAGCAGTTCTTC
CDR3 protein: CASSENSGGYDEQFF

clone size: many
D gene: TRBD2
J gene: TRBJ2-3
V gene: TRBV20-1
CDR3 DNA: TGCAGTGCCAGGACTAGCGGGAGGAATACGCAGTATTTT
CDR3 protein: CSARTSGRNTQYF

clone size: NA
D gene: TRBD1
J gene: TRBJ1-2
V gene: TRBV5-4
CDR3 DNA: TGTGCCAGCAGCCTTTCCGGGGACAGGGGCTGGTATGGCTACACCTTC
CDR3 protein: CASSLSGDRGWYGYTF

clone size: NA
D gene: NA
J gene: TRBJ2-4
V gene: TRBV7-2
CDR3 DNA: TGTGCCAGCAGCTTAGTTGGGACGAGAGTAAACATTCAGTACTTC
CDR3 protein: CASSLVGTRVNIQYF

clone size: many
D gene: NA
J gene: TRBJ2-3
V gene: TRBV24-1
CDR3 DNA: TGTGCCACCAGTGATTTTGCAGATACGCAGTATTTT
CDR3 protein: CATSDFADTQYF

clone size: many
D gene: NA
J gene: TRBJ2-5
V gene: TRBV24-1
CDR3 DNA: TGTGCCACCAGTGATCATACAGGAGAGACCCAGTACTTC
CDR3 protein: CATSDHTGETQYF

clone size: NA
D gene: TRBD2
J gene: TRBJ2-2
V gene: TRBV20-1
CDR3 DNA: TGCAGTTCCCCGGGAGGGACGAACACCGGGGAGCTGTTTTTT
CDR3 protein: CSSPGGTNTGELFF

clone size: many
D gene: NA
J gene: TRBJ2-5
V gene: TRBV7-9
CDR3 DNA: TGTGCCAGCAGCCCGTGGACTCGCCAAGAGACCCAGTACTTC
CDR3 protein: CASSPWTRQETQYF

clone size: many
D gene: NA
J gene: TRBJ2-3
V gene: TRBV5-6
CDR3 DNA: TGTGCCAGCAACCTAAGAAGAGATACGCAGTATTTT
CDR3 protein: CASNLRRDTQYF

clone size: NA
D gene: NA
J gene: TRBJ2-2
V gene: TRBV24-1
CDR3 DNA: TGTGCCACCAGTGATATTCGTGGCACCGGGGAGCTGTTTTTT
CDR3 protein: CATSDIRGTGELFF

clone size: few
D gene: TRBD2
J gene: TRBJ2-5
V gene: TRBV24-1
CDR3 DNA: TGTGCCACCACCTTAGCGGGGGCAAAAGAGACCCAGTACTTC
CDR3 protein: CATTLAGAKETQYF

clone size: many
D gene: NA
J gene: TRBJ2-2
V gene: TRBV20-1
CDR3 DNA: TGCAGTGCTAGGGAAGGTAGCGGCGGGGAGCTGTTTTTT
CDR3 protein: CSAREGSGGELFF

clone size: many
D gene: TRBD1
J gene: TRBJ2-2
V gene: TRBV2
CDR3 DNA: TGTGCCAGCAGTCTGACAGGGCGGAGCGGGGAGCTGTTTTTT
CDR3 protein: CASSLTGRSGELFF

clone size: many
D gene: NA
J gene: TRBJ1-5
V gene: TRBV10-2
CDR3 DNA: TGCGCCAGCAGTGAGTTCGGAGGCAATCAGCCCCAGCATTTT
CDR3 protein: CASSEFGGNQPQHF

clone size: few
D gene: NA
J gene: TRBJ2-1
V gene: TRBV7-7
CDR3 DNA: TGTGCTAGCAGCTTCGGGAATCTTGGCGATGAGCAGTTCTTC
CDR3 protein: CASSFGNLGDEQFF

clone size: few
D gene: TRBD2
J gene: TRBJ2-2
V gene: TRBV12-3/TRBV12-4
CDR3 DNA: TGTGCCAGCGTCGCTAGCGGGGGTCCCGGGGAGCTGTTTTTT
CDR3 protein: CASVASGGPGELFF

clone size: many
D gene: NA
J gene: TRBJ2-1
V gene: TRBV6-2/TRBV6-3
CDR3 DNA: TGTGCCAGCAGTGCCGACTATTACAATGAGCAGTTCTTC
CDR3 protein: CASSADYYNEQFF

clone size: many
D gene: NA
J gene: TRBJ2-1
V gene: TRBV5-5
CDR3 DNA: TGTGCCAGCAGCCCCATTGTCCCCGGAAATGAGCAGTTCTTC
CDR3 protein: CASSPIVPGNEQFF

clone size: many
D gene: TRBD2
J gene: TRBJ2-2
V gene: TRBV11-2
CDR3 DNA: TGTGCCAGCAGCTTAGTGCGGGGGAAATCCGGGGAGCTGTTTTTT
CDR3 protein: CASSLVRGKSGELFF

clone size: few
D gene: NA
J gene: TRBJ1-4
V gene: TRBV4-3
CDR3 DNA: TGCGCCAGCAGCCAACGGTCCGCAACTAATGAAAAACTGTTTTTT
CDR3 protein: CASSQRSATNEKLFF

clone size: NA
D gene: NA
J gene: TRBJ2-6
V gene: TRBV2
CDR3 DNA: TGTGCCAGCCGAGGGGGGCGAGGGGCCAACGTCCTGACTTTC
CDR3 protein: CASRGGRGANVLTF

clone size: many
D gene: TRBD1
J gene: TRBJ2-3
V gene: TRBV7-6
CDR3 DNA: TGTGCCAGCAGCCCTAGCTTGGACAGGGCTAGGATGACGCAGTATTTT
CDR3 protein: CASSPSLDRARMTQYF

clone size: many
D gene: TRBD2
J gene: TRBJ2-3
V gene: TRBV7-2
CDR3 DNA: TGTGCCAGCAGCCAAGCGGGGCGCACAGATACGCAGTATTTT
CDR3 protein: CASSQAGRTDTQYF

clone size: many
D gene: NA
J gene: TRBJ1-2
V gene: TRBV19
CDR3 DNA: TGTGCCACCGCGGTTGACTCAGGGTACTATGGCTACACCTTC
CDR3 protein: CATAVDSGYYGYTF

clone size: NA
D gene: TRBD2
J gene: TRBJ2-1
V gene: TRBV7-6
CDR3 DNA: TGTGCCAGCGGAGCGGGGGGAGGAGAGCAGTTCTTC
CDR3 protein: CASGAGGGEQFF

clone size: many
D gene: NA
J gene: TRBJ2-1
V gene: TRBV4-3
CDR3 DNA: TGCGCCAGCAGCCCGGGTGGGGGGCCATACAATGAGCAGTTCTTC
CDR3 protein: CASSPGGGPYNEQFF

clone size: many
D gene: NA
J gene: TRBJ2-2
V gene: TRBV4-1
CDR3 DNA: TGCGCCAGCAGCCAAGATCGGGGTCATTCCACCGGGGAGCTGTTTTTT
CDR3 protein: CASSQDRGHSTGELFF

clone size: many
D gene: TRBD2
J gene: TRBJ2-7
V gene: TRBV7-2
CDR3 DNA: TGTGCCAGCAGCTCGCCGGGACTAGCGGGGACGAACTCCTACGAGCAGTACTTC
CDR3 protein: CASSSPGLAGTNSYEQYF

clone size: NA
D gene: TRBD1
J gene: TRBJ1-2
V gene: TRBV29-1
CDR3 DNA: TGCAGCGTTCGGGACAGGGATGGCTACACCTTC
CDR3 protein: CSVRDRDGYTF

clone size: many
D gene: NA
J gene: TRBJ2-5
V gene: TRBV21-1
CDR3 DNA: TGTGCCAGCAGCCCGCGGACTAGCGGGTTTCAAGAGACCCAGTACTTC
CDR3 protein: CASSPRTSGFQETQYF

clone size: NA
D gene: NA
J gene: TRBJ1-1
V gene: TRBV3-1
CDR3 DNA: TGTGCCAGCAGCCAAGGTGGGCGGATGAACACTGAAGCTTTCTTT
CDR3 protein: CASSQGGRMNTEAFF

clone size: few
D gene: NA
J gene: TRBJ2-6
V gene: TRBV29-1
CDR3 DNA: TGCAGCGTTGAAGAAGGGGATCTCGGCGGGGCCAACGTCCTGACTTTC
CDR3 protein: CSVEEGDLGGANVLTF